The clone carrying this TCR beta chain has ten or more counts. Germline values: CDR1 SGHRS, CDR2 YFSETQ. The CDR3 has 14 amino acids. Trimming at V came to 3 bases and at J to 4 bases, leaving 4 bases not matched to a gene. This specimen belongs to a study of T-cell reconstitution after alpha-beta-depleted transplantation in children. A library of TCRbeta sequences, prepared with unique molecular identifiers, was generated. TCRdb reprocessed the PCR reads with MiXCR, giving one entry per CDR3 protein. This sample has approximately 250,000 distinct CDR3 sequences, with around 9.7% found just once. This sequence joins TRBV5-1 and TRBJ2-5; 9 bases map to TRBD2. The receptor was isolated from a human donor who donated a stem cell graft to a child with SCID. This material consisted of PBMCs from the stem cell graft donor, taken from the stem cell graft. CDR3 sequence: CASSSLTSGETQYF. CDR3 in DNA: TGCGCCAGCAGCTCTTTGACTAGCGGAGAGACCCAGTACTTC.